The T cell receptor beta chain under discussion was sequenced for a study of CD8 T cells in Susac syndrome. The RNA input was about 0.45 to 1 ug, and it was reverse transcribed with random hexamers. A single record per CDR3 protein comes from TCRdb applying MiXCR to the immunoSEQ multiplex PCR reads. Found here are about 430,000 distinct CDR3 sequences, 85% of them singletons; the top ten hold about 0.1%. Material for sequencing was CD8+ T cells from PBMCs. This receptor was taken from a human donor with multiple sclerosis.

The CDR3 spells CSVEAERSSYEQYF. CDR3 in DNA: TGCAGCGTTGAAGCCGAGCGAAGCTCCTACGAGCAGTACTTC. The chain links TRBV29-1 to TRBJ2-7; D ambiguous. Germline CDR1 SQVTM, CDR2 ANQGSEA. Trimming pared 1 base from V and 0 bases from J, leaving 10 bases between. This CDR3 has 14 amino acids.